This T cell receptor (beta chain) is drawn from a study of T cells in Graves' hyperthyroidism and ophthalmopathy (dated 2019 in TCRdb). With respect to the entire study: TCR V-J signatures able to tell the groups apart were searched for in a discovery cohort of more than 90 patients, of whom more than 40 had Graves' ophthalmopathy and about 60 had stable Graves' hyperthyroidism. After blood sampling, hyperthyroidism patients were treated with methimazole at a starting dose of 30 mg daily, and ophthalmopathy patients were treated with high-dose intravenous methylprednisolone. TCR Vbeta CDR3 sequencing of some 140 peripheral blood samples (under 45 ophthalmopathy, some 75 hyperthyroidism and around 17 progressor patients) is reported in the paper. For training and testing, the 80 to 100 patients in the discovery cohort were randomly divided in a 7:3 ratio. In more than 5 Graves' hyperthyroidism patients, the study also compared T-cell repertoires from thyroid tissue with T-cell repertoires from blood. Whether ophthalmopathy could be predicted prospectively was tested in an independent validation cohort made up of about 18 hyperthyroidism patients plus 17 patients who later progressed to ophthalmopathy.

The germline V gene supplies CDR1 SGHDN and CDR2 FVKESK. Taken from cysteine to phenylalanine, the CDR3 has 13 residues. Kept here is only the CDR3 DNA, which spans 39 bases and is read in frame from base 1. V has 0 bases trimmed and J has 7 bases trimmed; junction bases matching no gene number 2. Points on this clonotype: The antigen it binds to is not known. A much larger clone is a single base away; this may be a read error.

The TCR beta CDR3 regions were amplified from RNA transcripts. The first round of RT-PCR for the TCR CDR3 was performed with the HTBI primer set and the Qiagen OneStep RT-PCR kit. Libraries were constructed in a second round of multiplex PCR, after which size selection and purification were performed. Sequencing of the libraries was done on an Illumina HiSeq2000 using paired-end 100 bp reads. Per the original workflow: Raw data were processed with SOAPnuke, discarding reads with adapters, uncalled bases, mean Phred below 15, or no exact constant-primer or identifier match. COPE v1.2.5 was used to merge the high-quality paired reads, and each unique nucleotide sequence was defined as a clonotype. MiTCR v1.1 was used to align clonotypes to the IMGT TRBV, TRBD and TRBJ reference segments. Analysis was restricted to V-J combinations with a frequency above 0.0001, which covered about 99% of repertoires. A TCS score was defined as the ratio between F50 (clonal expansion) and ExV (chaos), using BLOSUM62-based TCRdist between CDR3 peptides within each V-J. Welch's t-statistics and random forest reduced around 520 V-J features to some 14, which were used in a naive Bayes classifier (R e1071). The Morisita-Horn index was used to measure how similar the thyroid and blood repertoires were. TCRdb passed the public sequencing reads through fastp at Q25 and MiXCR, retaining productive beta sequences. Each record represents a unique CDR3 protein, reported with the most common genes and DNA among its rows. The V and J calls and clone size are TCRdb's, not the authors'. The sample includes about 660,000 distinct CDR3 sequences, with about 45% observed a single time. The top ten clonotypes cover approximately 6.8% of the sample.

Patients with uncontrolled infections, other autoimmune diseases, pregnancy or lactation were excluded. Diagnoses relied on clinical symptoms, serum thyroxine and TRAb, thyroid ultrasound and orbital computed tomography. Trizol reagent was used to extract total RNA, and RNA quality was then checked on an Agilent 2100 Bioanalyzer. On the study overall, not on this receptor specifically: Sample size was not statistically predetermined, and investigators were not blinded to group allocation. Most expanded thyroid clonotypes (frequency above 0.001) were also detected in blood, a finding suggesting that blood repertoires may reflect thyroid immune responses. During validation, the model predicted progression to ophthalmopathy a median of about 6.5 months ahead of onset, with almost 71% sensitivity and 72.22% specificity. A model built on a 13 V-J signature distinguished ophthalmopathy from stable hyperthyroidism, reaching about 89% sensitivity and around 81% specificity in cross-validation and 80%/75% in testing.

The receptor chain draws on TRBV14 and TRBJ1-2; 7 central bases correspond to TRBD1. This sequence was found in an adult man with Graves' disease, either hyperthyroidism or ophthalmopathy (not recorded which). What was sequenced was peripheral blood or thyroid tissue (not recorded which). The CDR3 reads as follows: CASSQDRGCGYTF. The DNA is TGTGCCAGCAGCCAAGACAGGGGGTGTGGCTACACCTTC.